A selection of T cell receptor beta chains follows, all from one sample in a study of T cells in Graves' hyperthyroidism and ophthalmopathy. Each CDR3 protein gets one entry after TCRdb re-called the multiplex PCR reads with MiXCR. Altogether 300,000 to 500,000 distinct CDR3 sequences are present, over 12% being singletons, with the ten largest covering 28%. The specimen sequenced was blood. The source is a man in his forties or fifties with Graves' ophthalmopathy. The CDR3 runs from the conserved cysteine through the conserved F or W. Fields, in order: clone size, J gene, V gene, D gene, CDR3 DNA, CDR3 protein. The D gene is left open where the match is weak. Clone size is given for some rows only: seen once, a few or many times, or a class if the clone is expanded.

>many|TRBJ2-7|TRBV10-3|TRBD2
TGTGCCATCAGTGAGAATGAGGGACTACGTTACGAGCAGTACTTC
CAISENEGLRYEQYF
>many|TRBJ2-7|TRBV30|TRBD1
TGTGCCTGGAGACCTAAAGGGGGCAGGGGATATCCTTACGAGCAGTACTTC
CAWRPKGGRGYPYEQYF
>many|TRBJ2-5|TRBV6-1|-
TGTGCCAGCAGTCACGGACAGCTTCGGGAGACCCAGTACTTC
CASSHGQLRETQYF
>many|TRBJ1-2|TRBV3-1|-
TGTGCCAGCAGGGGGAACTATGGCTACACCTTC
CASRGNYGYTF
>few|TRBJ2-3|TRBV7-3|-
TGTGCCAGCAGCTCCCTAGGGTCCAAAGGGGATACGCAGTATTTT
CASSSLGSKGDTQYF
>-|TRBJ2-7|TRBV30|TRBD2
TGTGCCGGGAGTAGCGGGGGGCTGGCCTACGAGCAGTACTTC
CAGSSGGLAYEQYF
>-|TRBJ2-2|TRBV7-6|-
TGTGCCAGCAGCTTAGCCTCGACAGCTGCGAACACCGGGGAGCTGTTTTTT
CASSLASTAANTGELFF
>-|TRBJ2-1|TRBV11-2|-
TGTGCCAGCAGTTTCCCGAGTGAGCGCACCTACAATGAGCAGTTCTTC
CASSFPSERTYNEQFF
>many|TRBJ2-5|TRBV11-3|-
TGTGCCAGCAGCTCGGGGGTGAGGGACCAAGAGACCCAGTACTTC
CASSSGVRDQETQYF
>many|TRBJ2-2|TRBV11-2|TRBD2
TGTGCCAGCAGCCAGACTAGCGGGCTGAACACCGGGGAGCTGTTTTTT
CASSQTSGLNTGELFF
>many|TRBJ2-1|TRBV30|TRBD1
TGTGCCTGGAGCGGAACGACAGGGGGCTTGAGCAATGAGCAGTTCTTC
CAWSGTTGGLSNEQFF
>-|TRBJ2-3|TRBV2|-
TGTGCCAGCAGTTCGGCCCGGGCAAGCACAGATACGCAGTATTTT
CASSSARASTDTQYF
>few|TRBJ2-7|TRBV7-9|-
TGTGCCAGCAGCTTGAGGGGCACCTACGAGCAGTACTTC
CASSLRGTYEQYF
>many|TRBJ2-5|TRBV12-3/TRBV12-4|-
TGTGCCAGCAGCCCACAAAACAGGGTATGGGAGACCCAGTACTTC
CASSPQNRVWETQYF
>-|TRBJ2-7|TRBV20-1|TRBD1
TGCAGTGCTTCAGGGGGCGTCTCCGAGCAGTACTTC
CSASGGVSEQYF
>few|TRBJ2-2|TRBV19|TRBD1
TGTGCCAGTAGTACTTTGGGACAGAGCACCGGGGAGCTGTTTTTT
CASSTLGQSTGELFF